The T cell receptor (beta chain) described here comes from a study of T cell repertoires in cytomegalovirus infection. TCRdb used MiXCR to reprocess the reads, holding one entry per CDR3 protein. This table has about 330,000 distinct CDR3 sequences, over 7.5% appearing once. Sequenced: PBMCs. The clonotype comes from a human donor in good health (CMV status not recorded). Some clones in this sample may be carry-over from other donors' samples.

In nucleotides, the CDR3 is TGTGCCAGCAGCGTTAGCCCGACTCCGGGACACGGCCAGTACTTC. It translates to CASSVSPTPGHGQYF. The gene calls are TRBV7-9 and TRBJ2-4; D is possibly TRBD1 (6 bases). Germline CDR1 is SEHNR and CDR2 is FQNEAQ (reference sequence). Trimming pared 5 bases from V and 13 bases from J, leaving 24 bases between. The CDR3 extends over 15 amino acids.